This is a list of T cell receptor beta chains from one sample in a study of cytomegalovirus exposure and HLA in healthy donors. Profiling relied on immunoSEQ multiplex PCR, and the TCRdb table lists in-frame clones only, not all of them. Altogether some 130,000 clones are present, roughly four fifths being singletons, with the ten largest covering 5.5% to 8%. The sample was PBMCs. Receptors were obtained from a male donor in good health and CMV-seronegative. The CDR3 runs from the conserved cysteine through the conserved F or W. Fields, in order: D gene, V gene, CDR3 length, clone size, J gene, CDR3 DNA, CDR3 protein. The D gene is left open where the match is weak. Not every row has a clone size; where given, it reads once, few, many or a size class.

d_call: TRBD2
v_call: TRBV18
cdr3_length: 16
clone_size: NA
j_call: TRBJ2-1
cdr3_nt: TGTGCCAGCTCACCTGGGACTAGCGGGAGGAGAAATGAGCAGTTCTTC
cdr3_aa: CASSPGTSGRRNEQFF

d_call: NA
v_call: TRBV30
cdr3_length: 11
clone_size: NA
j_call: TRBJ1-1
cdr3_nt: TGTGCCTGGATCGGGTTCACCGAAGCTTTCTTT
cdr3_aa: CAWIGFTEAFF

d_call: NA
v_call: TRBV28
cdr3_length: 15
clone_size: NA
j_call: TRBJ1-5
cdr3_nt: TGTGCCAGCAGTTTGGCGGGGAGAAGCAATCAGCCCCAGCATTTT
cdr3_aa: CASSLAGRSNQPQHF

d_call: NA
v_call: TRBV5-1
cdr3_length: 17
clone_size: NA
j_call: TRBJ1-2
cdr3_nt: TGCGCCAGCAGCTTACCCCAGGGTAGAGATTGGAACTATGGCTACACCTTC
cdr3_aa: CASSLPQGRDWNYGYTF

d_call: NA
v_call: TRBV4-2
cdr3_length: 14
clone_size: NA
j_call: TRBJ2-2
cdr3_nt: TGTGCCAGCGGGACTTACCAGAACACCGGGGAGCTGTTTTTT
cdr3_aa: CASGTYQNTGELFF

d_call: NA
v_call: TRBV9
cdr3_length: 14
clone_size: NA
j_call: TRBJ2-7
cdr3_nt: TGTGCCAGCAGCGTAGAGCTAGCCGACCACGAGCAGTACTTC
cdr3_aa: CASSVELADHEQYF

d_call: NA
v_call: TRBV5-6
cdr3_length: 16
clone_size: NA
j_call: TRBJ2-7
cdr3_nt: TGTGCCAGCAGCTTGGAGTGGGTGACAGGCAATTACGAGCAGTACTTC
cdr3_aa: CASSLEWVTGNYEQYF

d_call: TRBD2
v_call: TRBV4-3
cdr3_length: 19
clone_size: NA
j_call: TRBJ2-7
cdr3_nt: TGCGCCAGCAGCCAATGGGCGGGGGTCCGGGCGGGTGGGTCCTACGAGCAGTACTTC
cdr3_aa: CASSQWAGVRAGGSYEQYF

d_call: NA
v_call: TRBV5-6
cdr3_length: 16
clone_size: NA
j_call: TRBJ2-2
cdr3_nt: TGTGCCAGCAGTCCCCCCGGGACACTGCAACACGGGGAGCTGTTTTTT
cdr3_aa: CASSPPGTLQHGELFF

d_call: NA
v_call: TRBV4-3
cdr3_length: 15
clone_size: NA
j_call: TRBJ2-3
cdr3_nt: TGCGCCAGCAGCCAAGAGGTTTTGAGGACAGATACGCAGTATTTT
cdr3_aa: CASSQEVLRTDTQYF

d_call: NA
v_call: TRBV19
cdr3_length: 13
clone_size: NA
j_call: TRBJ1-2
cdr3_nt: TGTGCCAGTAGCCCTACAGGGACGGGGGGCTACACCTTC
cdr3_aa: CASSPTGTGGYTF

d_call: NA
v_call: TRBV4-3
cdr3_length: 13
clone_size: NA
j_call: TRBJ1-2
cdr3_nt: TGCGCCAGCAGCCAAGGGCAGGGTTATGGCTACACCTTC
cdr3_aa: CASSQGQGYGYTF

d_call: TRBD1
v_call: TRBV9
cdr3_length: 16
clone_size: NA
j_call: TRBJ1-2
cdr3_nt: TGTGCCAGCAGCGTAGGTCTCGTCGGACAGGGATACGGCTACACCTTC
cdr3_aa: CASSVGLVGQGYGYTF

d_call: TRBD1
v_call: TRBV18
cdr3_length: 18
clone_size: NA
j_call: TRBJ1-1
cdr3_nt: TGTGCCAGCTCACCAGCCCAATTCCCCGGGACAGGGGGCACTGAAGCTTTCTTT
cdr3_aa: CASSPAQFPGTGGTEAFF

d_call: NA
v_call: TRBV7-9
cdr3_length: 15
clone_size: NA
j_call: TRBJ1-3
cdr3_nt: TGTGCCAGCAGCTACTCAGGACTTACTGGAAACACCATATATTTT
cdr3_aa: CASSYSGLTGNTIYF

d_call: TRBD1
v_call: TRBV2
cdr3_length: 17
clone_size: NA
j_call: TRBJ1-1
cdr3_nt: TGTGCCAGCATTCCGGGACAGGGGGCCTGGAGGAACACTGAAGCTTTCTTT
cdr3_aa: CASIPGQGAWRNTEAFF

d_call: TRBD2
v_call: TRBV9
cdr3_length: 15
clone_size: NA
j_call: TRBJ2-1
cdr3_nt: TGTGCCAGCAGCGAACGACTAGCGGCGAACAATGAGCAGTTCTTC
cdr3_aa: CASSERLAANNEQFF

d_call: TRBD1
v_call: TRBV4-3
cdr3_length: 14
clone_size: many
j_call: TRBJ1-1
cdr3_nt: TGCGCCAGCAGCCAAGAAATGGGACAGGGTGAAGCTTTCTTT
cdr3_aa: CASSQEMGQGEAFF

d_call: TRBD1
v_call: TRBV5-1
cdr3_length: 15
clone_size: NA
j_call: TRBJ1-1
cdr3_nt: TGCGCCAGCAGCACGGGGGGACAGGGAGCCACTGAAGCTTTCTTT
cdr3_aa: CASSTGGQGATEAFF

d_call: NA
v_call: TRBV5-8
cdr3_length: 15
clone_size: NA
j_call: TRBJ2-7
cdr3_nt: TGTGCCAGCAGCACGGAGGGGCAGGGAAGCTACGAGCAGTACTTC
cdr3_aa: CASSTEGQGSYEQYF

d_call: TRBD1
v_call: TRBV18
cdr3_length: 14
clone_size: NA
j_call: TRBJ2-7
cdr3_nt: TGTGCCAGCTCAGCAAGACAGGGTACCAACGAGCAGTACTTC
cdr3_aa: CASSARQGTNEQYF

d_call: TRBD1
v_call: TRBV5-1
cdr3_length: 12
clone_size: NA
j_call: TRBJ2-7
cdr3_nt: TGCGCCAGCAGCTGGGACAGGGGCGAGCAGTACTTC
cdr3_aa: CASSWDRGEQYF

d_call: TRBD2
v_call: TRBV5-6
cdr3_length: 15
clone_size: few
j_call: TRBJ2-3
cdr3_nt: TGTGCCAGCAGCGGGGGACTAGCTCGCACAGATACGCAGTATTTT
cdr3_aa: CASSGGLARTDTQYF

d_call: NA
v_call: TRBV6-1
cdr3_length: 16
clone_size: NA
j_call: TRBJ1-2
cdr3_nt: TGTGCCAGCAGTGAAGGTAGATACAGGGCCAACTATGGCTACACCTTC
cdr3_aa: CASSEGRYRANYGYTF

d_call: TRBD1
v_call: TRBV7-2
cdr3_length: 16
clone_size: NA
j_call: TRBJ2-1
cdr3_nt: TGTGCCAGCACCCGAAGAGGGACAGGGACCTACAATGAGCAGTTCTTC
cdr3_aa: CASTRRGTGTYNEQFF

d_call: NA
v_call: TRBV11-2
cdr3_length: 14
clone_size: NA
j_call: TRBJ2-7
cdr3_nt: TGTGCCAGCAGCTTCCCGGGAAACTTCTACGAGCAGTACTTC
cdr3_aa: CASSFPGNFYEQYF

d_call: NA
v_call: TRBV7-6
cdr3_length: 15
clone_size: few
j_call: TRBJ2-1
cdr3_nt: TGTGCCAGCAGCTTAGGGCCAGTGGCCTACAATGAGCAGTTCTTC
cdr3_aa: CASSLGPVAYNEQFF

d_call: TRBD1
v_call: TRBV7-2
cdr3_length: 18
clone_size: NA
j_call: TRBJ2-7
cdr3_nt: TGTGCCAGCAGCCACCCCTGGGGACAGGGCCATAGCTCCTACGAGCAGTACTTC
cdr3_aa: CASSHPWGQGHSSYEQYF

d_call: NA
v_call: TRBV28
cdr3_length: 16
clone_size: NA
j_call: TRBJ2-5
cdr3_nt: TGTGCCAGCAGTTTACTAGGCGGGCAGACGACATTGACCCAGTACTTC
cdr3_aa: CASSLLGGQTTLTQYF

d_call: TRBD1
v_call: TRBV7-9
cdr3_length: 16
clone_size: NA
j_call: TRBJ2-7
cdr3_nt: TGTGCCAGCAGCTTATTAGGAGGGGACAGGGCCTCCGAGCAGTACTTC
cdr3_aa: CASSLLGGDRASEQYF

d_call: NA
v_call: TRBV6-5
cdr3_length: 13
clone_size: few
j_call: TRBJ1-1
cdr3_nt: TGTGCCAGCAGACGGACAGTTGAGGTTGAAGCTTTCTTT
cdr3_aa: CASRRTVEVEAFF

d_call: NA
v_call: TRBV30
cdr3_length: 14
clone_size: few
j_call: TRBJ1-3
cdr3_nt: TGTGCCTGGAGCCCCGGGGACTCTGGAAACACCATATATTTT
cdr3_aa: CAWSPGDSGNTIYF

d_call: TRBD1
v_call: TRBV5-1
cdr3_length: 14
clone_size: NA
j_call: TRBJ2-7
cdr3_nt: TGCGCCAGCAGCTTGGGGACAGGGAGATACGAGCAGTACTTC
cdr3_aa: CASSLGTGRYEQYF

d_call: TRBD1
v_call: TRBV7-2
cdr3_length: 16
clone_size: NA
j_call: TRBJ2-4
cdr3_nt: TGTGCCAGCAGCCCCCTTACCGGGACAGGGAAAAACATTCAGTACTTC
cdr3_aa: CASSPLTGTGKNIQYF

d_call: NA
v_call: TRBV4-1
cdr3_length: 15
clone_size: few
j_call: TRBJ1-1
cdr3_nt: TGCGCCAGCAGCCAAGATCTGGCAGGGCTAAGGGAAGCTTTCTTT
cdr3_aa: CASSQDLAGLREAFF

d_call: TRBD1
v_call: TRBV4-1
cdr3_length: 16
clone_size: NA
j_call: TRBJ2-7
cdr3_nt: TGCGCCAGCAGCCAAGTCTCCACAGGGGCCCTTTACGAGCAGTACTTC
cdr3_aa: CASSQVSTGALYEQYF

d_call: NA
v_call: TRBV30
cdr3_length: 12
clone_size: NA
j_call: TRBJ1-2
cdr3_nt: TGTGCCTGGAGTGTAGGACTGACACCCTACACCTTC
cdr3_aa: CAWSVGLTPYTF

d_call: TRBD1
v_call: TRBV5-4
cdr3_length: 17
clone_size: NA
j_call: TRBJ1-3
cdr3_nt: TGTGCCAGCAGCAGAGAACCAGGGGGAGTCTCTGGAAACACCATATATTTT
cdr3_aa: CASSREPGGVSGNTIYF

d_call: TRBD2
v_call: TRBV4-2
cdr3_length: 20
clone_size: once
j_call: TRBJ2-2
cdr3_nt: TGTGCCAGCAGCCAAGATCCGATCAGGACTAGCGGGAGTACGGTCGGGGAGCTGTTTTTT
cdr3_aa: CASSQDPIRTSGSTVGELFF

d_call: TRBD1
v_call: TRBV7-9
cdr3_length: 15
clone_size: NA
j_call: TRBJ2-5
cdr3_nt: TGTGCCAGCAGCTTAAGGACAGGGGGCCAAGAGACCCAGTACTTC
cdr3_aa: CASSLRTGGQETQYF

d_call: TRBD2
v_call: TRBV27
cdr3_length: 16
clone_size: few
j_call: TRBJ2-7
cdr3_nt: TGTGCCAGCAGTTTTGGTGCCGGGACTAGTACCTACGAGCAGTACTTC
cdr3_aa: CASSFGAGTSTYEQYF

d_call: TRBD2
v_call: TRBV28
cdr3_length: 16
clone_size: NA
j_call: TRBJ2-7
cdr3_nt: TGTGCCAGCATCCGACTAGCGGGAGGTGCGCCGGGCGAGCAGTACTTC
cdr3_aa: CASIRLAGGAPGEQYF

d_call: TRBD1
v_call: TRBV28
cdr3_length: 16
clone_size: NA
j_call: TRBJ1-2
cdr3_nt: TGTGCCAGCAGTTTATTTGGACAGGGTGGAATTTATGGCTACACCTTC
cdr3_aa: CASSLFGQGGIYGYTF

d_call: NA
v_call: TRBV19
cdr3_length: 14
clone_size: NA
j_call: TRBJ1-5
cdr3_nt: TGTGCCAGTAGTATAGTTATTAGCAATCAGCCCCAGCATTTT
cdr3_aa: CASSIVISNQPQHF

d_call: NA
v_call: TRBV4-2
cdr3_length: 14
clone_size: NA
j_call: TRBJ1-2
cdr3_nt: TGTGCCAGCAGCCTTTTGAGACGGGACTATGGCTACACCTTC
cdr3_aa: CASSLLRRDYGYTF

d_call: TRBD1
v_call: TRBV2
cdr3_length: 15
clone_size: once
j_call: TRBJ1-5
cdr3_nt: TGTGCCAGCAGAGGACAGGGAACTAGCAATCAGCCCCAGCATTTT
cdr3_aa: CASRGQGTSNQPQHF

d_call: NA
v_call: TRBV7-6
cdr3_length: 13
clone_size: NA
j_call: TRBJ1-1
cdr3_nt: TGTGCCAGCAGCTCGACAGTGAACACTGAAGCTTTCTTT
cdr3_aa: CASSSTVNTEAFF

d_call: NA
v_call: TRBV30
cdr3_length: 14
clone_size: few
j_call: TRBJ1-1
cdr3_nt: TGTGCCTGGACTGAAAGCCCCGCGGGCACTGAAGCTTTCTTT
cdr3_aa: CAWTESPAGTEAFF

d_call: TRBD2
v_call: TRBV2
cdr3_length: 16
clone_size: once
j_call: TRBJ2-1
cdr3_nt: TGTGCCAGCAGTGAAGAGATAGCGGGGGCTTTGAATGAGCAGTTCTTC
cdr3_aa: CASSEEIAGALNEQFF

d_call: TRBD2
v_call: TRBV6-6
cdr3_length: 16
clone_size: NA
j_call: TRBJ2-1
cdr3_nt: TGTGCCAGCAGTTACTCCGTAGCGGGAGTTTACAATGAGCAGTTCTTC
cdr3_aa: CASSYSVAGVYNEQFF

d_call: TRBD2
v_call: TRBV18
cdr3_length: 14
clone_size: NA
j_call: TRBJ2-7
cdr3_nt: TGTGCCAGCTCACCCGGGACTAGCTCCTACGAGCAGTACTTC
cdr3_aa: CASSPGTSSYEQYF

d_call: NA
v_call: TRBV5-1
cdr3_length: 13
clone_size: NA
j_call: TRBJ2-7
cdr3_nt: TGCGCCAGCAGCTTGGTTCGGTCTGTAGAGCAGTACTTC
cdr3_aa: CASSLVRSVEQYF

d_call: NA
v_call: TRBV29-1
cdr3_length: 11
clone_size: NA
j_call: TRBJ2-5
cdr3_nt: TGCAGCGTTGTAATGTTAGAGACCCAGTACTTC
cdr3_aa: CSVVMLETQYF

d_call: NA
v_call: TRBV7-8
cdr3_length: 15
clone_size: NA
j_call: TRBJ1-5
cdr3_nt: TGTGCCAGCAGACCCCTAAGGGGTCCCGGTCAGCCCCAGCATTTT
cdr3_aa: CASRPLRGPGQPQHF

d_call: TRBD2
v_call: TRBV30
cdr3_length: 15
clone_size: NA
j_call: TRBJ2-1
cdr3_nt: TGTGCCTGGAGTGAAGCGGGGGGCTCCTACAATGAGCAGTTCTTC
cdr3_aa: CAWSEAGGSYNEQFF

d_call: TRBD1
v_call: TRBV5-1
cdr3_length: 14
clone_size: NA
j_call: TRBJ1-6
cdr3_nt: TGCGCCAGCAGACGGGACAGACAGAATTCACCCCTCCACTTT
cdr3_aa: CASRRDRQNSPLHF

d_call: NA
v_call: TRBV28
cdr3_length: 16
clone_size: NA
j_call: TRBJ1-6
cdr3_nt: TGTGCCAGCAGTTTATACTCGGGGTCCTATAATTCACCCCTCCACTTT
cdr3_aa: CASSLYSGSYNSPLHF

d_call: TRBD1
v_call: TRBV7-2
cdr3_length: 15
clone_size: NA
j_call: TRBJ2-5
cdr3_nt: TGTGCCAGCAGCTTAGACAGGGGTGTCACGAAGACCCAGTACTTC
cdr3_aa: CASSLDRGVTKTQYF

d_call: TRBD2
v_call: TRBV7-8
cdr3_length: 15
clone_size: NA
j_call: TRBJ2-5
cdr3_nt: TGTGCCAGCAGCCACTACACTAGCGACGGGGAGACCCAGTACTTC
cdr3_aa: CASSHYTSDGETQYF

d_call: TRBD1
v_call: TRBV7-2
cdr3_length: 18
clone_size: NA
j_call: TRBJ2-6
cdr3_nt: TGTGCCAGCAGCTTAGTGCCAGGGGGAGACTCTGGGGCCAACGTCCTGACTTTC
cdr3_aa: CASSLVPGGDSGANVLTF